This passage covers 8 T cell receptor beta chains from one sample sequenced in a study of T cell clonotyping in hematopoietic cell transplantation. Time point given: recipient sample about 28 days before transplant, after cytoreduction. Sequenced by immunoSEQ multiplex PCR; TCRdb stores in-frame clones only, minus some. Of roughly 48,000 clones detected, approximately 78% appear once; the ten largest clones hold 5% to 6.5%. The sample consisted of peripheral blood mononuclear cells, taken before stem cell transplant. The receptors derive from a man aged 60 to 69 with myelodysplastic syndrome. Some clones in this sample may be carry-over from other donors' samples.

This clone is a singleton in its sample. The rearrangement joins TRBV10-3 to TRBJ2-3, with D maybe TRBD1 (5 bases). The germline CDR1 and CDR2 sequences are ENHRY and SYGVKD. The V end lost 0 bases, the J end lost 2 bases, and 6 bases lay between the germline ends. This CDR3 region has 14 residues. Written as DNA, the CDR3 is TGTGCCATCAGTGAGTCGACAGCCACAGATACGCAGTATTTT. This sequence encodes CAISESTATDTQYF.

The chain employs TRBV5-1 and TRBJ2-3; weak D call: TRBD1 (5 bases). The CDR3 is 15 amino acids. Germline lookup yields CDR1 SGHRS and CDR2 YFSETQ. Trimming took 4 bases from V and 2 from J, leaving 14 bases between them. The CDR3 is CASSLPTVLTDTQYF. The CDR3 DNA is TGCGCCAGCAGCCTTCCGACAGTCCTCACAGATACGCAGTATTTT.

The gene calls are TRBV5-1 and TRBJ2-7; possibly TRBD1 for D (5 bases). Trimming left V 1 base short and J 3 bases short, with 8 bases between. The CDR3 spans 13 residues. The germline CDR1 and CDR2 sequences are SGHRS and YFSETQ. The CDR3 protein is CASSLNQGYEQYF. CDR3 sequence (DNA): TGCGCCAGCAGCTTGAACCAGGGCTACGAGCAGTACTTC.

The CDR3 DNA reads TGTGCCAGCAGCTTAGGGGGGGGGCCTGGAAACACCATATATTTT. Amino acid sequence: CASSLGGGPGNTIYF. The gene calls are TRBV7-2 and TRBJ1-3; TRBD1 might be the D (6 bases). Germline CDR1 reads SGHTA; CDR2 reads FQGNSA. There are 15 residues in the CDR3. Deletions cut 1 base from V and 2 bases from J, with 9 bases between.

The rearrangement uses TRBV30 and TRBJ1-2; D remains ambiguous. Trimming took 0 bases from V and 8 from J, leaving 10 bases between them. This CDR3 contains 12 residues. The germline V gene encodes CDR1 GTSNPN and CDR2 SVGIG (reference sequence). The CDR3 loop reads CAWSVPLGGYTF. CDR3 sequence (DNA): TGTGCCTGGAGTGTACCTCTGGGAGGCTACACCTTC.

The V and J genes are TRBV7-2 and TRBJ1-3; D is perhaps TRBD1 (5 bases). The germline V gene has CDR1 SGHTA and CDR2 FQGNSA. V was trimmed by 3 bases and J by 5 bases, leaving 14 bases between them. The length of the CDR3 is 15 residues. CDR3 coding DNA: TGTGCCAGCAGCTTTGGAGGGGAGGGGAGAAACACCATATATTTT. It specifies CASSFGGEGRNTIYF.

The rearrangement links TRBV19 to TRBJ2-7, with TRBD1 identical over 8 bases. CDR1 is LNHDA and CDR2 is SQIVND in the germline V gene (reference sequence). CDR3 length: 16 residues. V trimming: 3 bases; J trimming: 2 bases; junction bases outside the gene matches: 9. The CDR3 reads CASSIGPTGATYEQYF. The CDR3 DNA is TGTGCCAGTAGTATTGGCCCGACAGGGGCAACCTACGAGCAGTACTTC.

The gene calls are TRBV19 and TRBJ2-1; 7 bases align to TRBD2. The V gene's germline CDR1 is LNHDA and CDR2 SQIVND (reference sequence). J gave up 6 bases and V 6 bases, and 11 bases lay outside the gene matches. This CDR3 region has 15 residues. In DNA form, the CDR3 reads TGTGCCAGTAGGGGGGGGGAATTGGGCCCCAATGAGCAGTTCTTC. Translation: CASRGGELGPNEQFF. Full variable domain (missing parts from reference TRBV19 and TRBJ2-1): DGGITQSPKYLFRKEGQNVTLSCEQNLNHDAMYWYRQDPGQGLRLIYYSQIVNDFQKGDIAEGYSVSREKKESFPLTVTSAQKNPTAFYLCASRGGELGPNEQFFGPGTRLTVL.